Below are 14 T cell receptor beta chains sequenced from a single sample in a study of blood T cell repertoires in COVID-19. The repertoire was sequenced with immunoSEQ multiplex PCR; TCRdb's copy has only in-frame clones and lacks some. The repertoire holds over 250,000 clones, with about nine tenths as singletons. The sequencing sample was made of peripheral blood. All receptors derive from a woman aged 30 to 39 with COVID-19, enrolled during active disease.

This chain links TRBV5-1 with TRBJ1-3, with D unresolved. CDR3 length: 16 amino acids. Germline CDR1 SGHRS, CDR2 YFSETQ. V lost 0 bases to trimming and J lost 4 bases, with 14 bases between them. The CDR3 sequence: CASSLARPRAGNTIYF. Written as DNA, the CDR3 is TGCGCCAGCAGCTTGGCTCGGCCGAGGGCGGGAAACACCATATATTTT. Complete variable domain (other parts from reference TRBV5-1 and TRBJ1-3): KAGVTQTPRYLIKTRGQQVTLSCSPISGHRSVSWYQQTPGQGLQFLFEYFSETQRNKGNFPGRFSGRQFSNSRSEMNVSTLELGDSALYLCASSLARPRAGNTIYFGEGSWLTVV.

This clone was seen at least ten times. The V and J genes are TRBV2 and TRBJ2-7; weak D call: TRBD1 (5 bases). The germline gives CDR1 SNHLY, CDR2 FYNNEI. V dropped 11 bases and J dropped 1 base, with 9 bases sitting between them. This CDR3 spans 11 amino acids. Here the CDR3 reads CAVGDSYEQYF. DNA of the CDR3: TGTGCCGTAGGGGATTCCTACGAGCAGTACTTC.

Only a few counts were recorded for this clone. The genes are TRBV25-1 and TRBJ1-2; D unclear. The length of the CDR3 is 14 residues. V was cut by 0 bases and J by 4 bases, with 9 bases left in between. The germline gives CDR1 MGHDK, CDR2 SYGVNS. CDR3 bases: TGTGCCAGCAGTGAATATTCGCCGGTCTATGGCTACACCTTC. Protein product: CASSEYSPVYGYTF.

CDR3 region: CATSDLDSNTGELFF. The CDR3 region has the DNA TGTGCCACCAGTGATTTAGACAGCAACACCGGGGAGCTGTTTTTT. The gene calls are TRBV24-1 and TRBJ2-2, with D maybe TRBD1 (5 bases). V was pared by 1 base and J by 2 bases, with 7 bases between. CDR1 is KGHDR, CDR2 SFDVKD, per germline. This CDR3 spans 15 amino acids.

Of note for this clone: A junction end diverges from the germline sequence, so it may reflect a read error. V usage is TRBV18 and J usage is TRBJ1-2, with D perhaps matching TRBD1 (6 bases). Germline V gene lookup returns CDR1 KGHSH and CDR2 LQKENI. The CDR3 is 14 amino acids. The CDR3 region is CASSPEQGNYGYIF. The CDR3 coding sequence is TGTGCCAGCTCACCAGAGCAGGGGAACTATGGCTACATCTTC. The complete variable domain, with remaining parts taken from reference TRBV18 and TRBJ1-2, reads NAGVMQNPRHLVRRRGQEARLRCSPMKGHSHVYWYRQLPEEGLKFMVYLQKENIIDESGMPKERFSAEFPKEGPSILRIQQVVRGDSAAYFCASSPEQGNYGYIFGSGTRLTVV.

The chain couples TRBV7-6 to TRBJ2-7; the match to TRBD2 covers 12 bases. Looked up from germline, CDR1 is SGHVS and CDR2 is FNYEAQ. The CDR3 contains 17 residues. J gave up 5 bases and V 5 bases, and 13 bases lay outside the gene matches. In nucleotides, the CDR3 is TGTGCCAGCAGCCGACCACTAGCGGGAGGAAATTCCCACGAGCAGTACTTC. Its protein is CASSRPLAGGNSHEQYF.

The J gene is TRBJ1-1, the V gene TRBV5-4; 8 bases line up with TRBD1. The CDR3 is 15 residues long. Trimming removed 4 bases from V and 0 bases from J; junction bases left unmatched: 5. The germline V gene encodes CDR1 SGHNT and CDR2 YYREEE (reference sequence). The CDR3 nucleotides read TGTGCCAGCAGCCCGACAGGGGCCATGAACACTGAAGCTTTCTTT. As protein: CASSPTGAMNTEAFF.

The chain joins TRBV4-1 to TRBJ2-2; D is ambiguous. Per germline, CDR1 MGHRA and CDR2 YSYEKL. This CDR3 is 15 amino acids long. Trimming shortened V by 2 bases and J by 1 base, and 8 bases separated the two germline ends. In nucleotides, the CDR3 is TGCGCCAGCAGCCAAAGCCCAGGGAACACCGGGGAGCTGTTTTTT. This translates into CASSQSPGNTGELFF.

This chain uses TRBV3-1 (or the pseudogene TRBV3-2) with TRBJ1-1, with D unclear. The germline CDR1 and CDR2 sequences are LGHDT and YNNKEL (reference sequence). The length of the CDR3 is 16 residues. V was trimmed by 0 bases and J by 7 bases, leaving 18 bases between them. CDR3 coding DNA: TGTGCCAGCAGCCAAGATAACACGGGTTTGTATCTTGAAGCTTTCTTT. This sequence encodes CASSQDNTGLYLEAFF.

The chain uses TRBV5-1 and TRBJ2-7, with 11 bases identical to TRBD2. The germline CDR1 and CDR2 sequences are SGHRS and YFSETQ. The CDR3 length is 14 residues. V was pared by 4 bases and J by 4 bases, with 4 bases of the junction left unmatched. The CDR3 protein is CASSSASGGYEQYF. The CDR3 nucleotides are TGCGCCAGCAGCAGCGCTAGCGGGGGGTACGAGCAGTACTTC.

This sequence joins TRBV10-3 and TRBJ2-2; TRBD2 aligns across 9 bases. With V trimmed by 6 bases and J by 8 bases, 16 bases remained unmatched. The V gene's germline CDR1 is ENHRY and CDR2 SYGVKD. The CDR3 is made up of 17 amino acids. The CDR3 protein is CAIRPPGLADTAGELFF. The DNA of the CDR3 is TGTGCCATCAGGCCTCCGGGACTAGCAGACACCGCTGGGGAGCTGTTTTTT.

This clone was seen only once. In DNA form, the CDR3 reads TGTGCCAGCAGTTTAGCAGGGGCAGGGGGTAATTCACCCCTCCACTTT. It yields the protein CASSLAGAGGNSPLHF. This chain joins TRBV28 and TRBJ1-6; 7 positions agree with TRBD1. Germline CDR1 MDHEN, CDR2 SYDVKM. This CDR3 contains 16 residues. Trimming took 2 bases from V and 6 from J; bases not matched to a gene: 7. Full variable domain (missing parts from reference TRBV28 and TRBJ1-6): DVKVTQSSRYLVKRTGEKVFLECVQDMDHENMFWYRQDPGLGLRLIYFSYDVKMKEKGDIPEGYSVSREKKERFSLILESASTNQTSMYLCASSLAGAGGNSPLHFGNGTRLTVT.

The V gene is TRBV5-1, the J gene TRBJ1-2; 7 positions match TRBD1. V lost 5 bases, J lost 4 bases, and 8 bases stayed unmatched. CDR3 length equals 14 residues. Germline V gene data show CDR1 as SGHRS and CDR2 as YFSETQ. The CDR3 reads CASSFNQGGYGYTF. The CDR3 region has the DNA TGCGCCAGCAGTTTCAACCAGGGGGGCTATGGCTACACCTTC.

The chain links TRBV7-2 to TRBJ2-2; TRBD2 matches at 11 bases. This CDR3 region has 15 residues. CDR1 is SGHTA and CDR2 is FQGNSA in the germline V gene. V dropped 6 bases and J dropped 7; count of bases not matched to a gene: 7. Here the CDR3 DNA reads TGTGCCAGCAGACCTACTAGCGGGAGAAGCGGGGAGCTGTTTTTT. It encodes CASRPTSGRSGELFF.